This T cell receptor (beta chain) comes out of a study of blood T cells in healthy people across ages (dated by TCRdb to between 2015 and 2017). For context, the study as a whole: In model experiments, template switching captured roughly one uniquely barcoded TCR beta cDNA molecule for every two T cells. The study measured age-related changes in TCR beta repertoire diversity using deep sequencing normalized with unique cDNA molecular identifiers. The donors were split into four age groups: young (average 16 years), middle-aged (around 40), aged (about 62) and long-lived (roughly 86). To avoid experimental bias, donors of different ages were spread randomly across the sequencing lanes. Two additional independent replicas of 1 million unique cDNA reads from the same blood draw were analyzed for two donors (one aged 18 to 29 and one aged 80 or older).

What the research found in general, with its limitations: A strong correlation was found between observed TCR beta diversity and the percentage of naive T cells measured by flow cytometry. Total diversity estimates from one million sequenced T cells were considered lower bounds and underestimates. As age increased, observed TCR beta diversity per million T cells dropped in a roughly linear way, and a significant reduction was already evident by age 40. Donor CMV infection status was unknown, potentially confounding age-related changes in expanded clonotypes. Since profiling was done on bulk unsorted PBMCs, naive and antigen-experienced compartments could not be conclusively compared. The long-lived group showed more naive CD4+ T cells, fewer expanded clones and increased TCR diversity than the aged group, suggesting age selection.

Libraries were made using 5' RACE. Sequencer: Illumina HiSeq 2500. A second PCR of roughly 7 to 11 cycles was performed with a sample-barcoded 5' primer and a J-beta primer mix. A unique molecular identifier was introduced onto each TCR beta cDNA molecule by a template-switch 5' adaptor carrying 12 random nucleotides. At least 2.5 million CDR3-containing paired-end reads were obtained from each sample. The Mint cDNA synthesis kit, primed by a TRBC-specific oligonucleotide, was used to synthesize first-strand cDNA from all RNA. After uracil-DNA glycosylase treatment, a first 18-cycle PCR used universal primers M1SS and BC2_uni_R on all cDNA. In the original analysis: For normalization, 1 million high-quality reads, each with a distinct molecular identifier, were randomly selected from each sample. Instead of being binned into consensus sequences, reads that shared molecular identifiers were thrown out. CDR3 identification, clonotype clustering and error correction used MiTCR with a Q25 quality threshold and the strictest error-elimination algorithm. A nonparametric unseen species model with Euler transformation was used to estimate a lower bound on total TCR beta diversity. Through fastp at Q25 and MiXCR, TCRdb rebuilt clones from the public reads, retaining in-frame beta chains. Each record represents a unique CDR3 protein, reported with the most common genes and DNA among its rows. The V and J calls were not made by the authors but by TCRdb's processing. This sample holds 550,000 to 800,000 distinct CDR3 sequences; about 30% were observed only once. The top ten clones comprise approximately 15% of the sample.

Looking up the germline V gene (reference sequence) yields CDR1 LGHDT and CDR2 YNNKEL. The CDR3 runs 13 amino acids, cysteine and phenylalanine included. Only the CDR3 DNA is retained, 39 bases long and in frame from the first base. V and J lose 2 bases and 6 bases, and a span of 10 bases separates them. In its sample, this clonotype was seen many times. What this receptor recognizes is not known. Qualities for individual bases were not recorded, and no much larger clone is one base off. The 40 or so donors, aged roughly 6 to 90 years, were systemically healthy Caucasian individuals from Russia. About 10 milliliters of peripheral blood were drawn from each donor into EDTA-treated Vacutainer tubes. Ficoll-Paque density-gradient centrifugation was used to isolate PBMCs, with at least 6 million per sample. Total RNA was extracted from PBMCs with Trizol reagent, with at least 5 micrograms obtained per sample. For every donor, flow cytometry on a PBMC aliquot measured the percentage of naive CD45RAhigh/CD27high T cells.

The receptor was isolated from a woman older than 75 in good health. Donor details come from another sample of the same person, matched by shared clones. The rearrangement combines TRBV3-1 with TRBJ1-2; a tentative D match to TRBD1 spans 6 bases. Sample: blood. This receptor has the CDR3 CASSQRTDDGYTF. In nucleotides, the sequence is TGTGCCAGCAGCCAACGGACAGATGATGGCTACACCTTC.